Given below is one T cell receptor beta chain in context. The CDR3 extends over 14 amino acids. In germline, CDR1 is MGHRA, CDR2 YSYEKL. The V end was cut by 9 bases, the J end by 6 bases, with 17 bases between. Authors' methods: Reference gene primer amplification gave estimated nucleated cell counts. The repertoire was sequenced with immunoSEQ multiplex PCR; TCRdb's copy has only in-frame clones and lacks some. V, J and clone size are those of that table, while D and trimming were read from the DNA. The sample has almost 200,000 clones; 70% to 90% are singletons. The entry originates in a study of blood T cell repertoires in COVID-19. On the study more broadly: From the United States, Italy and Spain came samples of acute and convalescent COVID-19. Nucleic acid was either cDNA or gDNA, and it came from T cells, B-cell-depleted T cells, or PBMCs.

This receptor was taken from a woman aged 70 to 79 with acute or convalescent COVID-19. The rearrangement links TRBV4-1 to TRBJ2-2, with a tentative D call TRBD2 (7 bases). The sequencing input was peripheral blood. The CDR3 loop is CASGGGGPPGELFF. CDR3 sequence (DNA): TGCGCCAGTGGAGGGGGGGGGCCCCCCGGGGAGCTGTTTTTT.